Sequencing of this T cell receptor (beta chain) was carried out in a study of vaccination and CD4 T cells after COVID-19. Study information: Four females and six males made up the convalescents, with two Hispanic. Overlapping peptides covering the spike proteins of SARS-CoV-2, HCoV-NL63, HCoV-OC43 and HCoV-229E were added to stimulate cells.

The CDR3 sequence is 13 residues long. Trimming pared 6 bases from V and 7 bases from J, leaving 15 bases between. CDR1 and CDR2 (germline): MDHEN, SYDVKM. As to this clonotype: Its antigen is unknown.

Scientists ran DNA taken from cultured CD4+ T cells through the Oncomine TCR Beta short-read assay for sequencing. TCRdb re-analysed the PCR reads in MiXCR, keeping a single row per CDR3 protein. The repertoire consists of under 25,000 distinct CDR3 sequences, with about 40% occurring once and the leading ten covering approximately 25%. Specified treatment: roughly nine-day PBMC culture with coronavirus spike peptide pools or control peptides (ViraFEST assay). ViraFEST used peptide pools to expand antigen-specific T cells and subsequently sequenced their TCRs. Per well, around 2 million PBMCs were cultured in the presence of 9 to 10 IU/ml IL-2 and roughly 10 ug/ml peptide pools.

The material sequenced was CD4+ T cells from blood, cultured in vitro, taken before SARS-CoV-2 vaccination. The sequence was collected from a human donor who had recovered from COVID-19. J is TRBJ1-1 and V is TRBV28; D is undetermined. CDR3 sequence: CASRVLSGDEAFF. CDR3 bases: TGTGCCAGCAGAGTTTTATCGGGTGATGAAGCTTTCTTT. Drawing the rest from reference TRBV28 and TRBJ1-1, the complete variable domain is DVKVTQSSRYLVKRTGEKVFLECVQDMDHENMFWYRQDPGLGLRLIYFSYDVKMKEKGDIPEGYSVSREKKERFSLILESASTNQTSMYLCASRVLSGDEAFFGQGTRLTVV.